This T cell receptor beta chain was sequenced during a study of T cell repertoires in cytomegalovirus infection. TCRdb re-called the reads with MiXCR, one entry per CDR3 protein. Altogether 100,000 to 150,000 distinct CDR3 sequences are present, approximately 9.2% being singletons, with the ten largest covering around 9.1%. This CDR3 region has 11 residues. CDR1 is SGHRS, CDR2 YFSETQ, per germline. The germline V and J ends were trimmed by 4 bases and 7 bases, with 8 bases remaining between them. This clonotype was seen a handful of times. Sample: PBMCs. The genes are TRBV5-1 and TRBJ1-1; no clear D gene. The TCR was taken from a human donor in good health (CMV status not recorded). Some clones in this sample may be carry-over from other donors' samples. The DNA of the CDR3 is TGCGCCAGCAGCGGTACGAGTGAAGCTTTCTTT. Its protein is CASSGTSEAFF.